This is a list of T cell receptor beta chains from one sample in a study of beta chain features in type 1 diabetes. The assay was immunoSEQ multiplex PCR, and TCRdb's table has in-frame clones only and misses some. Among approximately 300,000 clones listed, 9.5% to 11% were seen once. The sequenced sample consisted of naive CD4+ T cells from blood. The receptors were sampled from a woman aged 30 to 39 in good health. Each CDR3 is given with its conserved first and last residue. The order of the fields is clone size, J gene, V gene, CDR3 protein. The size entry is marked missing in some rows and otherwise reads once, few, many or a size class.

.,TRBJ2-5,TRBV5-6,CASSPLAGAQETQYF
few,TRBJ2-3,TRBV6-6,CALTASSDTQYF
few,TRBJ1-1,TRBV11-2,CASSSRTGSYGAFF
.,TRBJ2-1,TRBV5-1,CASSFGGEQFF
.,TRBJ1-5,TRBV9,CASSAGQGAGQPQHF
few,TRBJ2-7,TRBV4-3,CASSQEGDGEQYF
.,TRBJ1-1,TRBV5-4,CASSLLTGNTEAFF
few,TRBJ2-1,TRBV4-3,CASSQEVWDPRGSYNEQFF
.,TRBJ2-6,TRBV28,CASSPTGSGANVLTF
few,TRBJ1-4,TRBV7-9,CASSSDTATNEKLFF